These 20 T cell receptor beta chains came from one sample sequenced in a study of T cells after yellow fever vaccination. One entry per CDR3 protein, called by TCRdb with MiXCR from the 5' RACE reads. The data contain 46,000 or so distinct CDR3 sequences, around 6.5% of them singletons. The sample here was PBMCs, either bulk or a sorted T-cell subset (CD4+, CD8+, memory, or dextramer-sorted; not recorded which), taken 45 days after the yellow fever booster vaccination. Source of these receptors: a man aged 30 to 39 who received the YFV17D yellow fever vaccine.

The table lists this clonotype with a few counts. This rearrangement joins TRBV5-1 to TRBJ2-7; the match to TRBD2 covers 7 bases. There are 14 residues in the CDR3. Germline V gene lookup returns CDR1 SGHRS and CDR2 YFSETQ. V shed 9 bases, J shed 6 bases, and the junction held 15 bases outside the gene matches. CDR3 sequence: CATARDYRQGEQYF. CDR3 coding DNA: TGCGCCACAGCCCGGGACTACCGCCAAGGCGAGCAGTACTTC.

The V gene is TRBV5-1, the J gene TRBJ1-4; 7 bases match TRBD1. The germline gives CDR1 SGHRS, CDR2 YFSETQ. The CDR3 loop spans 14 amino acids. With V trimmed by 5 bases and J by 2 bases, 3 bases remained unmatched. The CDR3, as DNA: TGCGCCAGCAGACAGGGGCCGACTAATGAAAAACTGTTTTTT. Its translation is CASRQGPTNEKLFF.

The count of this clonotype is one. This may arise from a read error, as a much more abundant clone is one base away. V is TRBV6-2 or TRBV6-3 and J is TRBJ2-7; 13 bases fit TRBD2. V gave up 11 bases and J gave up 4 bases; unmatched junction bases: 11. Germline CDR1 and CDR2: MNHEY and SVGEGT. The CDR3 runs 15 residues. The CDR3 spells CAGKSGTSGTYEQYF. The CDR3 nucleotides read TGTGCCGGCAAATCCGGGACTAGCGGGACATACGAGCAGTACTTC.

This clonotype has ten or more counts. The chain has TRBV10-2 and TRBJ2-3; D tentatively reads TRBD1 or TRBD2 (5 bases each). CDR1 and CDR2 from the germline V gene are WSHSY and SAAADI. Trimming removed 6 bases at V and 0 bases at J, with 13 bases between. There are 15 residues in the CDR3. For the CDR3, the DNA is TGCGCCAGCAGGAGGGGCAGAATGAGCACAGATACGCAGTATTTT. This gives the protein CASRRGRMSTDTQYF.

This clonotype was observed a handful of times. This chain joins TRBV19 and TRBJ2-1; TRBD2 agrees at 13 bases. The V and J ends lost 9 bases and 9 bases, in that order; junction bases with no gene match: 11. CDR3 length: 15 amino acids. The germline CDR1 and CDR2 sequences are LNHDA and SQIVND (reference sequence). The CDR3 loop reads CARSSLAGGSAEQFF. CDR3 coding DNA: TGTGCCAGAAGCTCACTAGCGGGAGGGTCGGCTGAGCAGTTCTTC.

This clonotype turned up a few times. CDR3 DNA: TGTGCCAGCAGCTTGGAGGCGGCCCGAGCTTTCTTT. Translated: CASSLEAARAFF. The chain couples TRBV5-8 to TRBJ1-1; D is unclear. There are 12 residues in the CDR3. CDR1 and CDR2 (germline): SGHTS, YDEGEE. V was cut by 0 bases and J by 10 bases, with 10 bases left in between.

The sample holds a few counts of this clonotype. The chain links TRBV12-3 or TRBV12-4 to TRBJ2-1, with 12 nucleotides matching TRBD2. The J segment lost 10 bases and the V segment lost 6 bases, leaving 10 bases of the junction unmatched. This CDR3 has 15 residues. The chain's CDR3 is CASRARLAGVEEQFF. The CDR3 DNA reads TGTGCCAGCAGGGCGAGACTAGCGGGAGTGGAAGAGCAGTTCTTC.

The table lists this clonotype with a few counts. The J gene is TRBJ1-2, the V gene TRBV11-2; 7 nucleotides line up with TRBD1. This CDR3 has 15 residues. V lost 4 bases to trimming and J lost 2 bases; unmatched junction nucleotides: 7. CDR1 is SGHAT, CDR2 FQNNGV, per germline. The CDR3 DNA reads TGTGCCAGCAGCTCCTACAGGGGAGGGAACTATGGCTACACCTTC. The encoded protein is CASSSYRGGNYGYTF.

This clonotype has just a few counts. The V call is TRBV7-2, the J call TRBJ1-1; D gene unclear. V was cut by 0 bases and J by 0 bases, with 8 bases left in between. This CDR3 contains 15 residues. Germline CDR1 SGHTA, CDR2 FQGNSA. The DNA of the CDR3 is TGTGCCAGCAGCTTAGCCTCAGGAATGAACACTGAAGCTTTCTTT. Its protein is CASSLASGMNTEAFF.

The chain couples TRBV5-1 to TRBJ2-3; possibly TRBD1 for D (5 bases). Germline-derived CDR1 and CDR2 are SGHRS and YFSETQ. With 2 bases removed from V and 2 bases from J, the gap between germline ends came to 6 bases. The CDR3 covers 13 residues. In DNA, the CDR3 is TGCGCCAGCAGCTTACAGGTCACAGATACGCAGTATTTT. It specifies CASSLQVTDTQYF.

The chain joins TRBV20-1 to TRBJ2-1; possibly TRBD2 for D (5 bases). CDR1 is DFQATT, CDR2 SNEGSKA, per germline (reference sequence). V was trimmed by 3 bases and J by 0 bases, leaving 15 bases between them. The CDR3 covers 16 residues. Here the CDR3 reads CSASRGLESSYNEQFF. Here the CDR3 DNA reads TGCAGTGCTAGCCGAGGACTGGAGAGCTCCTACAATGAGCAGTTCTTC.

This clonotype was seen many times. The V and J genes are TRBV7-2 and TRBJ1-5; the match to TRBD1 covers 8 bases. CDR1 is SGHTA, CDR2 FQGNSA, per germline. The trim removed 4 bases at V and 7 bases at J, leaving 6 bases unmatched. CDR3 length: 14 amino acids. In DNA, the CDR3 is TGTGCCAGCAGCTCTAGACAGGGGAACCAGCCCCAGCATTTT. Translated, it gives CASSSRQGNQPQHF. The full variable domain, in which reference TRBV7-2 and TRBJ1-5 provide the parts outside the CDR3, is GAGVSQSPSNKVTEKGKDVELRCDPISGHTALYWYRQSLGQGLEFLIYFQGNSAPDKSGLPSDRFSAERTGGSVSTLTIQRTQQEDSAVYLCASSSRQGNQPQHFGDGTRLSIL.

This clonotype was seen at least ten times. The J gene is TRBJ1-1, the V gene TRBV9; D possibly corresponds to TRBD1 (5 bases). The CDR3 sequence is 12 residues long. Germline V CDR1 and CDR2: SGDLS, YYNGEE. V gave up 3 bases and J gave up 5 bases, with 8 bases separating them. CDR3 protein: CASSAGGTEAFF. DNA of the CDR3: TGTGCCAGCAGCGCGGGGGGAACTGAAGCTTTCTTT.

This clonotype was recorded many times. The chain combines TRBV27 with TRBJ2-2; 7 bases are a match to TRBD2. The CDR3 totals 14 residues. Germline lookup yields CDR1 MNHEY and CDR2 SMNVEV (reference sequence). Trimming took 7 bases from V and 6 from J; bases not matched to a gene: 8. CDR3 nucleotides: TGTGCCAGCAAACGCGGGAGTATCGCCGGGGAGCTGTTTTTT. Protein: CASKRGSIAGELFF.

Many counts were recorded for this clonotype. V gene TRBV29-1 combines with J gene TRBJ1-2, with D hard to call. V lost 6 bases to trimming and J lost 8 bases, with 16 bases between them. Germline CDR1 SQVTM, CDR2 ANQGSEA. The length of the CDR3 is 12 residues. The CDR3 is CSVGWGFQGYTF. In nucleotides, the CDR3 is TGCAGCGTCGGGTGGGGATTTCAGGGCTACACCTTC.

This clonotype was counted at least ten times. The CDR3 loop is CASSFAGGEGEQFF. The CDR3 DNA reads TGTGCCAGCAGTTTTGCGGGGGGCGAGGGGGAGCAGTTCTTC. The chain is built from TRBV12-3 or TRBV12-4 and TRBJ2-1, with TRBD2 matching over 8 bases. The CDR3 contains 14 residues. Trimming removed 3 bases from V and 10 bases from J; junction bases left unmatched: 8.

This clonotype appeared many times. This chain joins TRBV9 and TRBJ2-3; no definite D call. The V gene lost 2 bases and the J gene lost 2 bases, with 9 bases spanning the gap. The CDR3 has 14 residues. CDR1 is SGDLS and CDR2 is YYNGEE in the germline V gene. The CDR3 sequence: CASSVLGNTDTQYF. DNA of the CDR3: TGTGCCAGCAGCGTTTTGGGGAACACAGATACGCAGTATTTT.

This clonotype came up many times. This chain connects TRBV5-1 to TRBJ1-1; D possibly corresponds to TRBD1 (6 bases). CDR1 is SGHRS and CDR2 is YFSETQ in the germline V gene. The CDR3 runs 13 residues. Trimming removed 4 bases from V and 6 bases from J, with 13 bases in between. CDR3 residues: CASSTPSGAEAFF. CDR3 sequence (DNA): TGCGCCAGCAGCACGCCTTCAGGGGCTGAAGCTTTCTTT.

This chain links TRBV7-2 with TRBJ2-1, with a weak D call TRBD2 (5 bases). Germline-derived CDR1 and CDR2 are SGHTA and FQGNSA. V was clipped by 6 bases and J by 7 bases, with 19 bases between them. CDR3 length: 15 amino acids. The CDR3 coding sequence is TGTGCCAGCAGTTCGGTTCCAATCCCGGGGAATGAGCAGTTCTTC. Encoded protein: CASSSVPIPGNEQFF.

This clonotype was seen at least ten times. The J gene is TRBJ1-5, the V gene TRBV6-2 or TRBV6-3, with 7 bases fitting TRBD1. Germline CDR1 and CDR2: MNHEY and SVGEGT. The CDR3 extends over 16 amino acids. The ends lost 0 bases at V and 4 bases at J; junction bases unmatched: 6. The CDR3 DNA reads TGTGCCAGCAGTTACTCGAGTACAGGGGTGAATCAGCCCCAGCATTTT. It is translated as CASSYSSTGVNQPQHF.